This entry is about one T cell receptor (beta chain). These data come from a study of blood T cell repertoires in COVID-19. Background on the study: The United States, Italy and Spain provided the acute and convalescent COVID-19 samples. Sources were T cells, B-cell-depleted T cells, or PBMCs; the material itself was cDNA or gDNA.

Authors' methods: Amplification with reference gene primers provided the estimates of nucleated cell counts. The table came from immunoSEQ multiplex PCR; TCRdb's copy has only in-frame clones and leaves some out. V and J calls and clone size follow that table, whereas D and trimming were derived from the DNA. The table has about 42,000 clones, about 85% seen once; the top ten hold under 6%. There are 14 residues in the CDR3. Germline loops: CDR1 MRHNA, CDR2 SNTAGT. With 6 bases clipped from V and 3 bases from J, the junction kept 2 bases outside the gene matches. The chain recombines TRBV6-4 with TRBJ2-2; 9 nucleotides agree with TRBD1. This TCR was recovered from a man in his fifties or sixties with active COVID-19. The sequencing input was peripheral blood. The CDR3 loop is CASRGDRDTGELFF. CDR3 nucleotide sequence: TGTGCCAGCAGAGGGGACAGGGACACCGGGGAGCTGTTTTTT.